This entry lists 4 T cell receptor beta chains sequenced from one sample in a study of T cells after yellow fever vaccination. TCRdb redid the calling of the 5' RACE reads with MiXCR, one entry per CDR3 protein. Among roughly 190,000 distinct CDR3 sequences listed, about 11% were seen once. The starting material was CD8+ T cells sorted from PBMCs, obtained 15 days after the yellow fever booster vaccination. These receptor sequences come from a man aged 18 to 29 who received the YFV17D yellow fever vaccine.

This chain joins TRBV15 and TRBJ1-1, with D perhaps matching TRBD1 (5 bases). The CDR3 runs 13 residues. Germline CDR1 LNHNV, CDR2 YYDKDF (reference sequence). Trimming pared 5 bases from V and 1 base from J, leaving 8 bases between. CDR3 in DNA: TGTGCCACCAGCGGAGGACAGAACACTGAAGCTTTCTTT. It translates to CATSGGQNTEAFF.

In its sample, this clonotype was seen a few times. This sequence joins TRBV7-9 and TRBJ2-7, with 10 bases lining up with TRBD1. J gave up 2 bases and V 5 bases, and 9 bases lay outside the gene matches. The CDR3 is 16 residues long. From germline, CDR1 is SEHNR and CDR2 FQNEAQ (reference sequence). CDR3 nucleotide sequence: TGTGCCAGCAGCCGACCGGGACAGGGGATGGCCTACGAGCAGTACTTC. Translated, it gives CASSRPGQGMAYEQYF.

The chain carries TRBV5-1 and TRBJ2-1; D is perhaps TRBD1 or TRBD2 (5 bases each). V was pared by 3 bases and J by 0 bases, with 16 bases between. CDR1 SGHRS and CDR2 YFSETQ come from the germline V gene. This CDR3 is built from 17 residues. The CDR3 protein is CASSSVGTSSSYNEQFF. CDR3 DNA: TGCGCCAGCAGCTCCGTGGGGACGTCGAGCTCCTACAATGAGCAGTTCTTC.

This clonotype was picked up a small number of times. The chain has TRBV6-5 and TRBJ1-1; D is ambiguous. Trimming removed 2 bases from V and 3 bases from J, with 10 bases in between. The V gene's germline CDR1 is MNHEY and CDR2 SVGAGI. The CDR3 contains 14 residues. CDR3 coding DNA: TGTGCCAGCAGTTACGGGCAGTATCACACTGAAGCTTTCTTT. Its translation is CASSYGQYHTEAFF.